This T cell receptor beta chain was documented in a study of shared clonotypes between healthy human individuals. General observations from the study: Generally, naive subsets came out with larger estimated richness than memory subsets.

Naive CD8 cells lacked CD45RO and underwent positive selection for CCR7, leaving out terminally differentiated effector memory CD45RA+ cells. The table came from immunoSEQ multiplex PCR; TCRdb's copy has only in-frame clones and leaves some out. Of nearly 2 million clones detected, 85% to 95% appear once; the ten largest clones hold under 1.5%. Note on this clone: Its antigen is undetermined.

The CDR3 is made up of 16 amino acids. CDR1 SEHNR and CDR2 FQNEAQ come from the germline V gene (reference sequence). V dropped 1 base and J dropped 6; count of bases not matched to a gene: 5. V gene TRBV7-9 combines with J gene TRBJ2-1; 11 bases match TRBD2. The clonotype comes from a man younger than 35 in good health. The sample consisted of naive CD8+ T cells sorted from blood. The CDR3 sequence is CASSLGLAGTTNEQFF. CDR3 in DNA: TGTGCCAGCAGCTTAGGACTAGCGGGGACAACCAATGAGCAGTTCTTC.